This T cell receptor beta chain was sequenced during a study of CXCR3-negative and CXCR3-positive naive CD8 T cells. Study at large: The dataset comprises 110 million to 150 million TRB reads in total, with about 1.5 +/- 0.3 million reads per library. Study-wide results and limits: Naive subsets showed comparable surface CD5, and TCR interaction strength was also inferred from TRB CDR3 physicochemistry. In CXCR3-positive naive cells, the TRB CDR3s were more hydrophobic than in CXCR3-negative naive cells.

The CDR3 has 15 amino acids. Germline CDR1 SGHVS, CDR2 FQNEAQ. At around 300,000 cells each, triplicate sorts were carried out for each CD8+ T cell subset. A remark on this clonotype: Its specificity is not known.

TRB cDNA libraries were made by UMI-labeled 5' RACE. TCRdb re-called the 5' RACE reads; every CDR3 protein appears as one record, without DNA. In all, the sample yields 55,000 to 75,000 distinct CDR3 sequences. Sequencing used naive CXCR3+ CD8+ T cells from blood. Subset given: CD45RO-CCR7+CD27+CD95- naive CD8+ T cells expressing CXCR3 (TNR3+). This sequence originates from a human donor in good health. Some clones in this sample may be carry-over from other donors' samples. This chain uses TRBV7-8 with TRBJ1-1; TCRdb calls TRBD1, which cannot be checked without DNA. The CDR3 loop reads CASSWGIRGATEAFF. The full variable domain, completed using reference TRBV7-8 and TRBJ1-1, is GAGVSQSPRYKVAKRGQDVALRCDPISGHVSLFWYQQALGQGPEFLTYFQNEAQLDKSGLPSDRFFAERPEGSVSTLKIQRTQQEDSAVYLCASSWGIRGATEAFFGQGTRLTVV.